This T cell receptor (beta chain) was sequenced in a study of beta chain features in type 1 diabetes. Study context: Healthy donors and patients showed comparable age, gender and cell yields. Findings of the study overall: Compared to healthy donors, patients appeared to have naive, central memory and Treg TCRB repertoires that were more alike. A moderate, significant TCRB CDR3 shortening appeared in type 1 diabetes across four CD4+ subsets. Whether TCRB rearrangement is influenced by HLA type was left unresolved in this analysis.

CD4+ cells of the naive, central memory, regulatory and stem cell-like memory types were sorted via CD45RO/CCR7/CD25/CD127/CD95/CD27. Germline V lookup: CDR1 LGHNA, CDR2 YNFKEQ. The ends were cut back, 0 bases at V and 3 bases at J, with 5 bases in the middle. The CDR3 contains 13 residues. About this clone itself: Its antigen is not identified.

Expressed TCRB transcripts were sequenced, since all the RNA that had been isolated was reverse transcribed. Libraries were prepared by immunoSEQ multiplex PCR; TCRdb keeps only in-frame clonotypes and omits some of them. The repertoire holds some 240,000 clones, approximately 16% seen once, with approximately 0.081% in the top ten. The clonotype originates from a young man with type 1 diabetes. The chain uses TRBV4-2 and TRBJ2-5; D is undetermined. Source material: naive CD4+ T cells from blood. CDR3 sequence: CASSQDVKETQYF. The CDR3, as DNA: TGTGCCAGCAGCCAAGATGTAAAAGAGACCCAGTACTTC.